These 21 T cell receptor beta chains came from one sample sequenced in a study of radiation and T cells in renal cell carcinoma (dated by TCRdb to 2018 to 2020). The protocol used for the library was the immunoSEQ multiplex PCR assay. The clones in this table, taken by TCRdb from immuneACCESS, are in-frame only. Not every clone is retained; where verified, under half of the shortfall comes from an unresolved V gene, and the cause of the rest is unknown. The table for this sample lists approximately 150,000 clones; around four fifths of them were counted only once. The leading ten clones occupy around a quarter of the sample. The time point label, read with the paper, signifies: baseline pretreatment blood. The intended sense of this specimen's treatment or condition label: 15 Gy SBRT to primary tumor, nephrectomy 4 weeks later. Here the sequenced sample was blood, taken from a patient whose treatment included radiotherapy and nephrectomy. These receptors originate from a woman aged 45-65 years with renal cell carcinoma.

The chain recombines TRBV4-3 with TRBJ1-5; tentative D call: TRBD1 (5 bases). This CDR3 has 15 residues. Between the trimmed V and J ends, which lost 1 base and 5 bases, there was a span of 12 bases. The germline V gene encodes CDR1 LGHNA and CDR2 YSLEER. In DNA, the CDR3 is TGCGCCAGCAGCCAAGCCAGGGATGTTTATCAGCCCCAGCATTTT. Residues: CASSQARDVYQPQHF.

This clone turned up a few times. CDR3 residues: CASSYSWDREQYF. DNA for the CDR3: TGTGCCAGCAGTTACTCGTGGGATAGGGAGCAGTACTTC. This chain links TRBV6-6 with TRBJ2-7; D uncertain. The CDR3 is 13 residues long. V was cut by 0 bases and J by 7 bases, with 10 bases left in between. Germline V gene lookup returns CDR1 MNHNY and CDR2 SVGAGI (reference sequence).

The chain is built from TRBV6-1 and TRBJ1-2; D call uncertain. The CDR3 spans 13 residues. V was cut by 2 bases and J by 7 bases, with 11 bases left in between. CDR1 and CDR2 (germline): MNHNS, SASEGT. CDR3 DNA: TGTGCCAGCAGTGAAATGGAAGAGGCTGGCTACACCTTC. It translates to CASSEMEEAGYTF.

The chain recombines TRBV9 with TRBJ1-4; a possible D gene is TRBD1 (5 bases). The CDR3 totals 15 residues. Trimming removed 1 base from V and 4 bases from J, with 11 bases in between. Germline V CDR1 and CDR2: SGDLS, YYNGEE. CDR3 DNA sequence: TGTGCCAGCAGCGTACAGGGCCTTCTTAATGAAAAACTGTTTTTT. This encodes CASSVQGLLNEKLFF.

The rearrangement links TRBV29-1 to TRBJ1-3, with D unresolved. CDR1 and CDR2 (germline): SQVTM, ANQGSEA. V lost 6 bases, J lost 4 bases, and 10 bases lay in between. The CDR3 totals 12 residues. The CDR3 coding sequence is TGCAGCGTCCGGGCCTCAGGAAACACCATATATTTT. It yields the protein CSVRASGNTIYF. Based on the CDR3 plus reference TRBV29-1 and TRBJ1-3, the full variable domain is SAVISQKPSRDICQRGTSLTIQCQVDSQVTMMFWYRQQPGQSLTLIATANQGSEATYESGFVIDKFPISRPNLTFSTLTVSNMSPEDSSIYLCSVRASGNTIYFGEGSWLTVV.

This clone was observed a handful of times. V usage is TRBV30 and J usage is TRBJ1-2; 7 positions match TRBD1. Germline loops: CDR1 GTSNPN, CDR2 SVGIG (reference sequence). After removal of 5 bases from V and 4 bases from J, the junction contained 4 bases not matched to a gene. The CDR3 has 12 residues. The CDR3 DNA sequence: TGTGCCTGGGTCGGGACAGCCTATGGCTACACCTTC. As protein: CAWVGTAYGYTF.

The gene calls are TRBV14 and TRBJ2-6; D might be TRBD1 or TRBD2, each matching 5 bases. The CDR3 runs to 17 residues. CDR1 is SGHDN, CDR2 FVKESK, per germline. Between the trimmed V and J ends, which lost 0 bases and 0 bases, there was a span of 9 bases. The CDR3 region is CASSQDRGRSGANVLTF. CDR3 nucleotides: TGTGCCAGCAGCCAAGATAGGGGACGCTCTGGGGCCAACGTCCTGACTTTC.

The rearrangement joins TRBV30 to TRBJ2-5, with 8 bases matching TRBD1. This CDR3 contains 13 residues. CDR1 GTSNPN and CDR2 SVGIG come from the germline V gene (reference sequence). The trim removed 4 bases at V and 5 bases at J, leaving 6 bases unmatched. Here the CDR3 reads CAWNQGARETQYF. CDR3 bases: TGTGCCTGGAATCAGGGGGCCCGGGAGACCCAGTACTTC.

This clone was seen a single time. V gene TRBV14 combines with J gene TRBJ1-2; maybe TRBD1 (6 bases). V lost 0 bases and J lost 3, with 11 bases in between. This CDR3 is 15 amino acids long. The germline CDR1 and CDR2 sequences are SGHDN and FVKESK. The CDR3, as DNA: TGTGCCAGCAGCCAAGACGTCAGGGGACACTATGGCTACACCTTC. Translating gives CASSQDVRGHYGYTF.

This chain uses TRBV2 with TRBJ1-2; D perhaps matches TRBD1 (5 bases). V was shortened by 2 bases and J by 2 bases, with 9 bases between the two germline ends. CDR3 length: 14 amino acids. Germline V gene sequence: CDR1 SNHLY, CDR2 FYNNEI. The DNA of the CDR3 is TGTGCCAGCAGTGAATCCCCAGGGAACTATGGCTACACCTTC. It translates to CASSESPGNYGYTF.

The chain links TRBV21-1 to TRBJ2-7. TRBV21-1 has pseudogene status. CDR3 length: 13 residues. For the CDR3, the DNA is TGTGCCAGCAGCAGTGATGGTAAATACGAGCAGTACTTC. Translation gives CASSSDGKYEQYF.

The chain links TRBV6-5 to TRBJ2-7; tentatively, D is TRBD2 (5 bases). V lost 6 bases and J lost 3, with 9 bases in between. The CDR3 is made up of 12 amino acids. CDR1 is MNHEY, CDR2 SVGAGI, per germline. CDR3 sequence reads: CASRDRDYEQYF. Written as DNA, the CDR3 is TGTGCCAGCAGGGATCGGGACTACGAGCAGTACTTC.

A single count supports this clone. This chain links TRBV7-9 with TRBJ2-7, with TRBD1 matching over 7 bases. CDR1 and CDR2 from the germline V gene are SEHNR and FQNEAQ (reference sequence). V dropped 2 bases and J dropped 3; count of bases not matched to a gene: 7. The length of the CDR3 is 15 residues. CDR3 region: CASSLNHGDSYEQYF. In DNA form, the CDR3 reads TGTGCCAGCAGCTTAAACCACGGGGACAGCTACGAGCAGTACTTC.

The DNA for the CDR3 is TGTGCCAGTAGTCCGACAGGGGTCCCCGAGCAGTACTTC. Encoded protein: CASSPTGVPEQYF. V gene TRBV19 combines with J gene TRBJ2-7; 8 bases match TRBD1. The CDR3 has 13 amino acids. V lost 5 bases, J lost 6 bases, and 6 bases stayed unmatched. Germline V gene sequence: CDR1 LNHDA, CDR2 SQIVND (reference sequence).

This chain links TRBV18 with TRBJ1-6, with D uncertain. V gave up 3 bases and J gave up 6 bases, with 18 bases separating them. The CDR3 consists of 17 residues. Germline-derived CDR1 and CDR2 are KGHSH and LQKENI. The CDR3, as DNA: TGTGCCAGCTCACCGACCGTGATGGGCGGAGCTAATTCACCCCTCCACTTT. It specifies CASSPTVMGGANSPLHF.

This chain connects TRBV7-2 to TRBJ2-5; 8 bases line up with TRBD1. The CDR3 loop spans 15 amino acids. The J segment lost 9 bases and the V segment lost 1 base, leaving 10 bases of the junction unmatched. Per germline, CDR1 SGHTA and CDR2 FQGNSA. The CDR3 sequence: CASSLEGQATRAQYF. The CDR3 DNA reads as TGTGCCAGCAGCTTAGAGGGACAGGCCACCCGGGCCCAGTACTTC. The full variable domain, completed using reference TRBV7-2 and TRBJ2-5, is GAGVSQSPSNKVTEKGKDVELRCDPISGHTALYWYRQSLGQGLEFLIYFQGNSAPDKSGLPSDRFSAERTGGSVSTLTIQRTQQEDSAVYLCASSLEGQATRAQYFGPGTRLLVL.

This clone was observed a handful of times. The V and J genes are TRBV14 and TRBJ1-1, with 7 bases matching TRBD1. The germline CDR1 and CDR2 sequences are SGHDN and FVKESK. Trimming removed 8 bases from V and 1 base from J; junction bases left unmatched: 4. The CDR3 has 13 residues. Here the CDR3 DNA reads TGTGCCAGCTTGGCAGGGGGGAACACTGAAGCTTTCTTT. It is translated as CASLAGGNTEAFF.

V is TRBV9 and J is TRBJ2-7; perhaps TRBD2 as D (5 bases). Deletions cut 0 bases from V and 7 bases from J, with 14 bases between. The CDR3 is 14 amino acids. Germline V gives CDR1 SGDLS, CDR2 YYNGEE. CDR3 sequence reads: CASSVDGGPGEQYF. CDR3 nucleotide sequence: TGTGCCAGCAGCGTAGATGGCGGACCGGGGGAGCAGTACTTC.

The chain carries TRBV13 and TRBJ2-6; D unclear. V lost 11 bases and J lost 1, with 9 bases in between. CDR3 length equals 13 residues. Germline assignment: CDR1 PRHDT and CDR2 FYEKMQ (reference sequence). The CDR3, as DNA: TGTGCCTCCACCCCTTCTGGGGCCAACGTCCTGACTTTC. Translating gives CASTPSGANVLTF.

There are a few counts of this clone. V is TRBV28 and J is TRBJ1-1, with unresolved D. The V and J ends lost 5 bases and 1 base respectively, with 11 bases between them. The CDR3 runs to 14 residues. Per the germline V gene, CDR1 is MDHEN and CDR2 is SYDVKM. DNA of the CDR3: TGTGCCAGCAGTCCACCGAGAGAGAACACTGAAGCTTTCTTT. It specifies CASSPPRENTEAFF.

The genes are TRBV30 and TRBJ1-4; unclear D gene. CDR3 length: 14 amino acids. The V end lost 0 bases, the J end lost 13 bases, and 18 bases lay between the germline ends. Germline lookup yields CDR1 GTSNPN and CDR2 SVGIG (reference sequence). The CDR3 reads CAWSVLSGRGLLFF. Written as DNA, the CDR3 is TGTGCCTGGAGTGTATTGTCAGGTCGAGGGCTACTGTTTTTT.